The 30 T cell receptor beta chains below were found in one sample sequenced in a study of T-cell reconstitution after alpha-beta-depleted transplantation in children (dated by TCRdb to about 2016). These TCRs' antigens remain unknown. Broad study findings and their caveats: Hyperexpanded clone frequencies declined over subsequent months; after one year, T-cell counts and TCRbeta diversity were mostly attributed to newly produced T cells.

Reading the label with the study, this specimen's treatment or condition is: allogeneic hematopoietic cell transplantation with graft depleted of TCRalphabeta T cells and CD19 B cells. Libraries were constructed by PCR. Instrument used: Illumina HiSeq 2500. TCR libraries were prepared with molecular barcoding, using unique molecular identifiers to normalize TCRbeta repertoire quantification. Starting from the raw public reads, TCRdb applied fastp trimming at Q25, assembled clones with MiXCR and retained in-frame beta chains. Each record represents a unique CDR3 protein, reported with the most common genes and DNA among its rows. For this sample the table gives some 300,000 distinct CDR3 sequences, of which 6.5% to 9% were detected only once. The biggest ten clones account for 9.1% of the sample. Sample: peripheral blood, taken 360 days after TCRalphabeta/CD19-depleted stem cell transplant. These receptors were collected from a female patient between 2 and 15 years old who had a stem cell transplant for Fanconi anemia, so the T cells may come from the graft donor.

CDR3: CASSYLRGQGDYGYTF. The CDR3 DNA follows: TGTGCCAGCAGTTACTTAAGGGGGCAAGGGGACTATGGCTACACCTTC. This chain connects TRBV6-5 to TRBJ1-2, with 7 bases lining up with TRBD1. V was clipped by 1 base and J by 3 bases; unmatched bases: 8. CDR1 and CDR2 (germline): MNHEY, SVGAGI. This CDR3 region has 16 residues.

This clonotype has only a few counts. This rearrangement joins TRBV12-3 or TRBV12-4 to TRBJ1-3; D is unclear. V lost 7 bases and J lost 0, with 16 bases in between. CDR3 length: 16 amino acids. CDR3 residues: CASTRRTLRSGNTIYF. The CDR3 DNA is TGTGCCAGCACCAGAAGGACCCTACGCTCTGGAAACACCATATATTTT.

Many counts were recorded for this clonotype. This sequence joins TRBV3-1 and TRBJ2-1; a possible D gene is TRBD1 (5 bases). The CDR3 is 17 amino acids. Germline V gene sequence: CDR1 LGHDT, CDR2 YNNKEL (reference sequence). Trimming took 0 bases from V and 5 from J, leaving 17 bases between them. The CDR3 reads CASSQDIIRGLDNEQFF. The CDR3, as DNA: TGTGCCAGCAGCCAAGATATTATAAGGGGTTTGGACAATGAGCAGTTCTTC.

Ten or more counts support this clonotype. The V and J genes are TRBV18 and TRBJ2-5, with a weak D call TRBD2 (5 bases). Germline V gene sequence: CDR1 KGHSH, CDR2 LQKENI. This CDR3 comprises 15 residues. Trimming took 2 bases from V and 4 from J, leaving 14 bases between them. The CDR3 DNA is TGTGCCAGCTCACCATCAGTCATCGAGGGAGAGACCCAGTACTTC. Protein product: CASSPSVIEGETQYF.

This clonotype was seen many times. The CDR3 spells CSASGGYQETQYF. The DNA for the CDR3 is TGCAGTGCTAGCGGGGGGTACCAAGAGACCCAGTACTTC. V gene TRBV20-1 combines with J gene TRBJ2-5, with 7 bases fitting TRBD2. The V and J ends lost 3 bases and 0 bases, in that order; junction bases with no gene match: 1. The CDR3 is made up of 13 amino acids. Per the germline V gene, CDR1 is DFQATT and CDR2 is SNEGSKA (reference sequence).

This clonotype has a count of ten or more. The J gene is TRBJ2-3, the V gene TRBV27; D might be TRBD1 (6 bases). V gave up 5 bases and J gave up 3 bases, with 12 bases separating them. The V gene's germline CDR1 is MNHEY and CDR2 SMNVEV (reference sequence). The CDR3 loop spans 14 amino acids. In DNA, the CDR3 is TGTGCCAGCAGTGAAACAGGGTCGACAGATACGCAGTATTTT. Residues: CASSETGSTDTQYF.

This clonotype showed up many times. V gene TRBV12-3 or TRBV12-4 combines with J gene TRBJ2-1, with 12 bases matching TRBD2. V trimming: 2 bases; J trimming: 7 bases; junction bases outside the gene matches: 6. CDR3 length: 16 residues. This chain's CDR3 is CASSLFSSGRGNEQFF. The CDR3, as DNA: TGTGCCAGCAGTTTATTTTCTAGCGGGAGGGGGAATGAGCAGTTCTTC.

This clonotype was recorded at least ten times. The V and J genes are TRBV20-1 and TRBJ2-3, with 11 bases matching TRBD2. The CDR3 length is 15 residues. The germline CDR1 and CDR2 sequences are DFQATT and SNEGSKA (reference sequence). The V segment lost 6 bases and the J segment 5 bases; nucleotides outside the gene matches: 10. The CDR3 coding sequence is TGCAGTGCCGAGCTAACTAGCGGGGGCGGAGATACGCAGTATTTT. Protein sequence: CSAELTSGGGDTQYF.

This sequence joins TRBV11-2 and TRBJ2-7, with 12 bases identical to TRBD2. V shed 1 base and J 6 bases; nucleotides not matched to a gene: 13. CDR3 size: 18 residues. The germline CDR1 and CDR2 sequences are SGHAT and FQNNGV. CDR3 protein: CASSLVLAGGPLVSEQYF. For the CDR3, the DNA is TGTGCCAGCAGCTTAGTCCTAGCGGGGGGGCCGCTTGTTTCCGAGCAGTACTTC. Complete variable domain (other parts from reference TRBV11-2 and TRBJ2-7): EAGVAQSPRYKIIEKRQSVAFWCNPISGHATLYWYQQILGQGPKLLIQFQNNGVVDDSQLPKDRFSAERLKGVDSTLKIQPAKLEDSAVYLCASSLVLAGGPLVSEQYFGPGTRLTVT.

The chain has TRBV12-3 or TRBV12-4 and TRBJ2-3; a possible D gene is TRBD2 (6 bases). V lost 10 bases and J lost 1, with 15 bases in between. The CDR3 extends over 14 amino acids. CDR3 in amino acids: CATTAWGGTDTQYF. CDR3 nucleotide sequence: TGTGCCACCACGGCCTGGGGGGGCACAGATACGCAGTATTTT.

This clonotype was found a few times. The V gene is TRBV9, the J gene TRBJ2-4, with D possibly being TRBD2 (7 bases). V was shortened by 4 bases and J by 8 bases, with 13 bases between the two germline ends. CDR3 length equals 13 residues. The germline V gene encodes CDR1 SGDLS and CDR2 YYNGEE. CDR3 nucleotides: TGTGCCAGCAGCCAAGGAGGGGGGGACATTCAGTACTTC. Its protein product is CASSQGGGDIQYF.

As concerns this clonotype: Since a much larger clone is just one base distant, this may be a read error. The rearrangement joins TRBV20-1 to TRBJ2-3; 13 nucleotides match TRBD2. The CDR3 runs to 15 residues. Germline CDR1 is DFQATT and CDR2 is SNEGSKA (reference sequence). This CDR3 is CSLTSGRGSTDTQFF. In nucleotides, the CDR3 is TGCAGCCTCACTAGCGGGAGGGGAAGCACAGATACGCAGTTTTTT.

The gene calls are TRBV24-1 and TRBJ1-1; D might be TRBD1 (5 bases). The CDR3 spans 12 residues. With 3 bases removed from V and 6 bases from J, the gap between germline ends came to 7 bases. CDR1 and CDR2 (germline): KGHDR, SFDVKD. The CDR3 DNA reads as TGTGCCACCAGTGATGGGACTGCTGAAGCTTTCTTT. It encodes CATSDGTAEAFF.

This clonotype was counted at least ten times. The CDR3: CAISDSYNEQFF. Here the CDR3 DNA reads TGTGCCATCAGTGACAGCTACAATGAGCAGTTCTTC. V is TRBV10-3 and J is TRBJ2-1; unclear D gene. Per germline, CDR1 ENHRY and CDR2 SYGVKD. This CDR3 has 12 residues. The ends were cut back, 3 bases at V and 3 bases at J, with 3 bases in the middle.

At least ten counts were recorded for this clonotype. The J gene is TRBJ2-3, the V gene TRBV21-1. TRBV21-1 corresponds to a pseudogene. The CDR3 is 11 residues long. CDR3 loop: CASSSSSSQYF. Written as DNA, the CDR3 is TGTGCCAGCAGCAGTTCGAGTTCGCAGTATTTT.

This clonotype was observed many times. The genes are TRBV7-2 and TRBJ1-1; tentative D call: TRBD1 (5 bases). The CDR3 has 17 amino acids. V was pared by 6 bases and J by 0 bases, with 20 bases between. Germline V gene lookup returns CDR1 SGHTA and CDR2 FQGNSA. Written as DNA, the CDR3 is TGTGCCAGCAGTCTGACTCTGGGGGGACTGATGAACACTGAAGCTTTCTTT. Translating it yields CASSLTLGGLMNTEAFF.

The table lists this clonotype with many counts. This sequence joins TRBV6-2 or TRBV6-3 and TRBJ2-1; D unclear. The germline V gene has CDR1 MNHEY and CDR2 SVGEGT. The CDR3 runs 13 residues. V was cut by 6 bases and J by 4 bases, with 10 bases left in between. Here the CDR3 DNA reads TGTGCCAGCAGCGGAAGCCTGTACAATGAGCAGTTCTTC. As protein: CASSGSLYNEQFF.

The sample holds many counts of this clonotype. This chain links TRBV15 with TRBJ2-6; no firm D call. Per the germline V gene, CDR1 is LNHNV and CDR2 is YYDKDF (reference sequence). V lost 6 bases and J lost 1, with 10 bases in between. This CDR3 contains 15 residues. CDR3 in DNA: TGTGCCACCAGTTCTAGGGTATCTGGGGCCAACGTCCTGACTTTC. Its protein is CATSSRVSGANVLTF.

The chain links TRBV20-1 to TRBJ2-5; the D is unclear. Between the trimmed V and J ends, which lost 3 bases and 0 bases, there was a span of 11 bases. Germline CDR1 is DFQATT and CDR2 is SNEGSKA (reference sequence). The CDR3 length is 14 residues. CDR3 amino acids: CSASRSSYQETQYF. The DNA of the CDR3 is TGCAGTGCTAGTAGATCATCGTACCAAGAGACCCAGTACTTC.

The V and J genes are TRBV6-1 and TRBJ1-1; D may be TRBD1 (5 bases). Germline V gene lookup returns CDR1 MNHNS and CDR2 SASEGT. V shed 4 bases and J shed 4 bases, with 13 bases lying between them. The CDR3 is 14 amino acids. Here the CDR3 reads CASSANRGSTEAFF. The CDR3 DNA is TGTGCCAGCAGTGCTAATAGGGGCTCCACTGAAGCTTTCTTT.

Worth noting for this clonotype: A read error is possible here, since a much larger clone lies one base away. The rearrangement links TRBV29-1 to TRBJ2-7; the match to TRBD1 covers 9 bases. Trimming at V came to 4 bases and at J to 4 bases, leaving 2 bases not matched to a gene. The germline V gene encodes CDR1 SQVTM and CDR2 ANQGSEA. CDR3 length: 12 amino acids. Here the CDR3 reads CSVGQGVYEQYF. Written as DNA, the CDR3 is TGCAGCGTTGGACAGGGGGTATACGAGCAGTACTTC.

This clonotype was counted many times. V and J are TRBV5-1 and TRBJ2-5; no firm D call. The CDR3 has 14 amino acids. Trimming took off 5 bases at V and 0 bases at J, with 11 bases between the two ends. The V gene's germline CDR1 is SGHRS and CDR2 YFSETQ. CDR3 DNA sequence: TGCGCCAGCAGTCGAGGAGACTACCAAGAGACCCAGTACTTC. Amino acid sequence: CASSRGDYQETQYF.

In its sample, this clonotype was seen a few times. The genes are TRBV3-1 and TRBJ2-7; 11 nucleotides line up with TRBD2. This CDR3 region has 18 residues. Trimming at V came to 4 bases and at J to 5 bases, leaving 16 bases not matched to a gene. Per the germline V gene, CDR1 is LGHDT and CDR2 is YNNKEL (reference sequence). This CDR3 is CASSPHLLTSGRFHEQYF. The CDR3 coding sequence is TGTGCCAGCAGCCCGCATCTCCTTACTAGCGGGAGATTCCACGAGCAGTACTTC.

The chain uses TRBV23-1 and TRBJ1-5, with TRBD1 as a possible D gene (5 bases). TRBV23-1 is an ORF, with its function uncertain. Trimming stripped 0 bases from V and 5 bases from J, with 11 bases between. This CDR3 is 15 amino acids long. Here the CDR3 reads CASSQSIGAYQPQHF. The CDR3 DNA reads TGCGCCAGCAGTCAATCAATCGGGGCCTATCAGCCCCAGCATTTT.

The chain uses TRBV6-2 or TRBV6-3 and TRBJ2-1; 10 bases are a match to TRBD2. The CDR3 is 18 residues long. With 3 bases clipped from V and 7 bases from J, the junction kept 15 bases outside the gene matches. Germline V CDR1 and CDR2: MNHEY, SVGEGT. CDR3 in DNA: TGTGCCAGCAGTTATCAGCGGGGGGGGGAAACTCGGGAGAATGAGCAGTTCTTC. This sequence encodes CASSYQRGGETRENEQFF.

In this sample, this clonotype turned up many times. CDR3 DNA sequence: TGTGCCAGCAGTGAACTTGGTGGGAGCTTTGGTACGCAGTATTTT. Amino acids: CASSELGGSFGTQYF. The chain has TRBV2 and TRBJ2-3; D may be TRBD2 (5 bases). V was pared by 2 bases and J by 8 bases, with 17 bases between. CDR3 length: 15 amino acids. From germline, CDR1 is SNHLY and CDR2 FYNNEI.

V usage is TRBV10-3 and J usage is TRBJ2-1, with D tentatively TRBD2 (6 bases). The length of the CDR3 is 16 residues. Per germline, CDR1 ENHRY and CDR2 SYGVKD. Trimming pared 6 bases from V and 6 bases from J, leaving 21 bases between. CDR3 DNA sequence: TGTGCCATCAGACCCCAGGCAGGCGTCGGGGGCAATGAGCAGTTCTTC. Its protein is CAIRPQAGVGGNEQFF.

This clonotype was seen ten or more times. The chain couples TRBV15 to TRBJ1-1, with D hard to call. Trimming removed 0 bases from V and 11 bases from J, with 10 bases in between. The germline gives CDR1 LNHNV, CDR2 YYDKDF (reference sequence). The CDR3 runs to 12 residues. The CDR3, as DNA: TGTGCCACCAGCAGAGATCTCCGAGGGGCTTTCTTT. It is translated as CATSRDLRGAFF.

This clonotype came up many times. This rearrangement joins TRBV12-3 or TRBV12-4 to TRBJ2-5; TRBD1 or TRBD2 may be the D gene (5 bases each). The CDR3 has 14 residues. With 0 bases removed from V and 1 base from J, the gap between germline ends came to 6 bases. Written as DNA, the CDR3 is TGTGCCAGCAGTTTAGCGGGGGTCCAAGAGACCCAGTACTTC. This gives the protein CASSLAGVQETQYF.

This clonotype was seen at least ten times. The V gene is TRBV10-3, the J gene TRBJ1-5, with 9 nucleotides matching TRBD1. The CDR3 is 14 residues long. The V gene end was trimmed by 5 bases and the J gene end by 6 bases; junction bases not matched to a gene: 5. The germline V gene encodes CDR1 ENHRY and CDR2 SYGVKD. CDR3 protein: CAISRDREFQPQHF. CDR3 coding DNA: TGTGCCATCAGTAGGGACAGGGAATTTCAGCCCCAGCATTTT.